This T cell receptor beta chain is from a study of human T cells and chemical hapten exposure. The V gene's germline CDR1 is ENHRY and CDR2 SYGVKD. This CDR3 comprises 15 residues. Trimming took 0 bases from V and 5 from J, leaving 11 bases between them. This clonotype was detected many times. Unfractionated whole blood was the source of the extracted total RNA. Library construction involved attaching unique molecular identifiers to individual cDNA molecules, which allowed quantitative, reproducible TCR counting. TCRdb fed the reads into MiXCR, producing one record per CDR3 protein. Seen here are 95,000 to 150,000 distinct CDR3 sequences, around 9% observed once, and the top ten hold roughly 1.3%.

Sequenced: whole blood. The chain uses TRBV10-3 and TRBJ2-1; D call uncertain. This clonotype was obtained from a human donor in good health. Some clones in this sample may be carry-over from other donors' samples. CDR3 nucleotide sequence: TGTGCCATCAGTGAGTCTAGAGGTGTCCACAATGAGCAGTTCTTC. Residues: CAISESRGVHNEQFF.